This TCR beta chain was profiled in a study of cytomegalovirus exposure and HLA in healthy donors. Background on the study: Roughly 80 million unique TCRs from HLA-typed donors made up an early data release.

Study results and caveats: With later analysis, a missense DCLRE1C variant became linked to TCR beta V- and J-gene trimming.

Use of 60 Vbeta and 13 Jbeta primers characterized the PCR. Repertoires were generated with immunoSEQ multiplex PCR, while TCRdb's copy carries only in-frame clones and drops some. The data show about 120,000 clones, with roughly 70% seen just once and approximately 0.9% held by the top ten. Looked up from germline, CDR1 is MNHEY and CDR2 is SMNVEV (reference sequence). V was clipped by 4 bases and J by 6 bases; unmatched bases: 6. This CDR3 is built from 15 residues. For this clone: Its antigen is currently unknown.

This clonotype originated in a woman under 40 in good health and CMV-seronegative. Source material: PBMCs. The V call is TRBV27, the J call TRBJ2-1, with 10 bases matching TRBD2. The DNA for the CDR3 is TGTGCCAGCAGTTACCTAGCGGGGGTGGGCAATGAGCAGTTCTTC. It yields the protein CASSYLAGVGNEQFF.